The sequence of this T cell receptor beta chain was determined in a study of blood T cells in healthy people across ages. Findings and limits, study-wide: Among long-lived donors, naive CD4+ cells were more numerous and diversity higher than in aged donors.

This clonotype was observed a handful of times. The antigen is unknown. Next came a second PCR, run for about 7 to 12 cycles, which used a sample-barcoded 5' primer along with a J-beta primer mix. MiXCR, run by TCRdb on the 5' RACE reads, gives a single entry per CDR3 protein. The repertoire consists of over a million distinct CDR3 sequences, with approximately 25% occurring once and the leading ten covering about 0.8%. Germline V CDR1 and CDR2: SGHDT, YYEEEE. This CDR3 comprises 15 residues. These data were also filed under a second study, of T cells of mothers and their children. That investigation notes: Slightly higher but non-significant overlap marked related mother-child pairs versus unrelated pairs.

The TCR sequence derives from a girl aged 2 to 10 in good health. The sample comprised blood. The chain couples TRBV5-6 to TRBJ2-5; D gene ambiguous. The J call is in doubt because the DNA end fits TRBJ2-1 better. The CDR3 loop reads CASSYLTQTGNEQFF. CDR3 in DNA: TGTGCCAGCAGCTATTTGACCCAAACGGGCAATGAGCAGTTCTTC.